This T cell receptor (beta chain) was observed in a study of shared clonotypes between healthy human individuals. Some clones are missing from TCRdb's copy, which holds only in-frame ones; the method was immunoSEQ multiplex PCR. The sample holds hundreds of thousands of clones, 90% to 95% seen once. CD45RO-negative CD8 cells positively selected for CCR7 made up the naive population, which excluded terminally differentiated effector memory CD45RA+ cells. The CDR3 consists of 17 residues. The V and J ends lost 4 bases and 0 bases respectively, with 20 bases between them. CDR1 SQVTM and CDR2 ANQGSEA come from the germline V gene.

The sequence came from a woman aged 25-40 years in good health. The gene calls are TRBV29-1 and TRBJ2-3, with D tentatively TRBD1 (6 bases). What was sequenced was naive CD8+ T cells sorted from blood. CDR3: CSVAGGLSDGSTDTQYF. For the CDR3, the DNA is TGCAGCGTTGCTGGGGGCCTCTCGGACGGTAGCACAGATACGCAGTATTTT.